This T cell receptor beta chain was sequenced during a study of shared clonotypes between healthy human individuals. About the research overall: Donors had three CD4 naive, three CD4 memory, two CD8 naive and one CD8 memory plate apiece. Findings and caveats of the study: Naive CD4 clonotype sharing across several donors was about 5.3%. A generally larger estimated richness was seen in naive subsets than in memory subsets.

V lost 4 bases to trimming and J lost 1 base; unmatched junction nucleotides: 7. This CDR3 is built from 15 residues. The germline V gene has CDR1 SGHRS and CDR2 YFSETQ. The table came from immunoSEQ multiplex PCR; TCRdb's copy has only in-frame clones and leaves some out. The sample has roughly 2 million clones, 85% to 95% seen once; the top ten hold more than 0.1%. Donors comprised healthy HIV-negative adults lacking recent acute infections or vaccinations. As to this clone: Antigen: not known.

Sequenced sample: naive CD4+ T cells sorted from blood. Subset of the sample: CD45RA+ positively selected. The rearrangement links TRBV5-1 to TRBJ1-1; 7 bases fit TRBD1. The sequence was obtained from a man aged 18-30 years in good health. DNA of the CDR3: TGCGCCAGCAGCCGCCAGACAGGGCCGAACACTGAAGCTTTCTTT. The encoded protein is CASSRQTGPNTEAFF. Using reference TRBV5-1 and TRBJ1-1 for the parts outside the CDR3, the full variable domain is KAGVTQTPRYLIKTRGQQVTLSCSPISGHRSVSWYQQTPGQGLQFLFEYFSETQRNKGNFPGRFSGRQFSNSRSEMNVSTLELGDSALYLCASSRQTGPNTEAFFGQGTRLTVV.